The next 26 T cell receptor beta chains were all read from a single sample in a study of T cells in localized non-small cell lung cancer. Profiling relied on immunoSEQ multiplex PCR, and the TCRdb table lists in-frame clones only, not all of them. Of 33,000 or so clones listed, 82% are singletons. The source material was peripheral blood, sampled before any cancer treatment. These receptor sequences come from a male donor aged 60 or over with stage III squamous cell lung carcinoma.

This sequence joins TRBV5-6 and TRBJ1-2, with D perhaps matching TRBD1 (5 bases). The V gene's germline CDR1 is SGHDT and CDR2 YYEEEE. Trimming pared 0 bases from V and 6 bases from J, leaving 9 bases between. The CDR3 has 13 residues. The CDR3 DNA sequence: TGTGCCAGCAGCTTGGCAGGGACGGATGGCTACACCTTC. It yields the protein CASSLAGTDGYTF.

The chain combines TRBV7-2 with TRBJ2-2; 8 bases fit TRBD1. The CDR3 length is 15 residues. Germline V lookup: CDR1 SGHTA, CDR2 FQGNSA. Losses at the gene ends were 5 bases for V and 5 bases for J; bases not matched to a gene: 7. The CDR3 loop is CASSTTGVYTGELFF. In nucleotides, the CDR3 is TGTGCCAGCAGCACGACAGGGGTTTATACCGGGGAGCTGTTTTTT.

CDR3 sequence: CASSPLGPAFGGYTF. In nucleotides, the CDR3 is TGTGCCAGTAGTCCCTTGGGACCGGCTTTCGGGGGCTACACCTTC. V is TRBV19 and J is TRBJ1-2; possibly TRBD1 for D (5 bases). This CDR3 spans 15 amino acids. Trimming took 5 bases from V and 8 from J, leaving 21 bases between them. Germline CDR1 LNHDA, CDR2 SQIVND (reference sequence).

Only a few counts were recorded for this clone. The chain uses TRBV6-6 and TRBJ1-2, with D hard to call. V shed 5 bases and J shed 0 bases, with 7 bases lying between them. The CDR3 runs 13 residues. Germline V gives CDR1 MNHNY, CDR2 SVGAGI (reference sequence). The CDR3 loop is CASSQDPNYGYTF. The CDR3 bases are TGTGCCAGCAGTCAGGACCCTAACTATGGCTACACCTTC.

V is TRBV2 and J is TRBJ1-2; D gene uncertain. The ends were cut back, 2 bases at V and 6 bases at J, with 7 bases in the middle. Per germline, CDR1 SNHLY and CDR2 FYNNEI. The CDR3 sequence is 12 residues long. In DNA, the CDR3 is TGTGCCAGCAGTGAAAGGTGGGATGGCTACACCTTC. It yields the protein CASSERWDGYTF.

The rearrangement links TRBV7-2 to TRBJ1-1, with D possibly TRBD1 on 6 matching bases. V gave up 7 bases and J gave up 1 base, with 13 bases separating them. The CDR3 runs 14 residues. The germline V gene encodes CDR1 SGHTA and CDR2 FQGNSA. This CDR3 reads CASIDDRRNTEAFF. The CDR3 bases are TGTGCCAGCATCGATGACAGGAGGAACACTGAAGCTTTCTTT.

The chain has TRBV5-1 and TRBJ1-2; TRBD1 might be the D (6 bases). The ends were cut back, 3 bases at V and 3 bases at J, with 12 bases in the middle. Germline CDR1 and CDR2: SGHRS and YFSETQ. The CDR3 extends over 14 amino acids. CDR3 coding DNA: TGCGCCAGCAGCTCTCAAGCAGGGGACTATGGCTACACCTTC. It specifies CASSSQAGDYGYTF. The whole variable domain, remainder taken from reference TRBV5-1 and TRBJ1-2, is KAGVTQTPRYLIKTRGQQVTLSCSPISGHRSVSWYQQTPGQGLQFLFEYFSETQRNKGNFPGRFSGRQFSNSRSEMNVSTLELGDSALYLCASSSQAGDYGYTFGSGTRLTVV.

This chain uses TRBV5-4 with TRBJ2-5, with 9 positions matching TRBD2. Germline CDR1 SGHNT, CDR2 YYREEE (reference sequence). Unmatched junction bases numbered 10, after V lost 5 bases and J lost 5 bases. The CDR3 is made up of 15 amino acids. CDR3 sequence (DNA): TGTGCCAGCAGGAGAGCCGGGGCGGGAGGGGAGACCCAGTACTTC. This codes for CASRRAGAGGETQYF.

The chain links TRBV19 to TRBJ1-5; D not resolved. V was pared by 3 bases and J by 5 bases, with 11 bases between. The CDR3 spans 14 residues. Germline assignment: CDR1 LNHDA and CDR2 SQIVND (reference sequence). The DNA of the CDR3 is TGTGCCAGTAGTATCTCGGGGATCCATCAGCCCCAGCATTTT. Its translation: CASSISGIHQPQHF.

This chain uses TRBV5-1 with TRBJ1-5; D remains ambiguous. In germline, CDR1 is SGHRS, CDR2 YFSETQ. This CDR3 comprises 14 residues. Between the trimmed V and J ends, which lost 0 bases and 0 bases, there was a span of 4 bases. CDR3 amino acids: CASSLGGSNQPQHF. The CDR3 region has the DNA TGCGCCAGCAGCTTGGGGGGTAGCAATCAGCCCCAGCATTTT.

The chain employs TRBV19 and TRBJ1-3; D gene ambiguous. CDR1 and CDR2 (germline): LNHDA, SQIVND (reference sequence). Deletions cut 7 bases from V and 2 bases from J, with 12 bases between. The CDR3 extends over 14 amino acids. For the CDR3, the DNA is TGTGCCAGTATGCCGCTAGGCACTGGAAACACCATATATTTT. Translation gives CASMPLGTGNTIYF.

This clone showed up just a few times. V usage is TRBV2 and J usage is TRBJ1-5; 9 bases agree with TRBD1. The CDR3 sequence is 13 residues long. J gave up 6 bases and V 6 bases, and 3 bases lay outside the gene matches. The germline CDR1 and CDR2 sequences are SNHLY and FYNNEI. CDR3 in amino acids: CASSGTGSQPQHF. The CDR3 region has the DNA TGTGCCAGCAGCGGGACAGGGAGTCAGCCCCAGCATTTT.

This chain connects TRBV5-1 to TRBJ2-5; TRBD2 might be the D (5 bases). The CDR3 is 15 residues long. The germline V and J ends were trimmed by 5 bases and 2 bases, with 16 bases remaining between them. Germline V gene data show CDR1 as SGHRS and CDR2 as YFSETQ. This CDR3 reads CASRASSYVQETQYF. CDR3 nucleotides: TGCGCCAGCAGGGCTAGCAGTTACGTTCAAGAGACCCAGTACTTC.

The rearrangement joins TRBV9 to TRBJ2-2, with D perhaps matching TRBD2 (5 bases). This CDR3 is built from 15 residues. Germline-derived CDR1 and CDR2 are SGDLS and YYNGEE. V dropped 0 bases and J dropped 2 bases, with 8 bases sitting between them. CDR3 sequence: CASSVVASNTGELFF. The CDR3 bases are TGTGCCAGCAGCGTAGTCGCTAGCAACACCGGGGAGCTGTTTTTT.

CDR3 in DNA: TGTGCCAGCAGCTTGCAGGCGGGTCAAGAGACCCAGTACTTC. Encoded protein: CASSLQAGQETQYF. V gene TRBV5-6 combines with J gene TRBJ2-5; tentatively, D is TRBD2 (5 bases). The germline V and J ends were trimmed by 1 base and 2 bases, with 9 bases remaining between them. The CDR3 is made up of 14 amino acids. CDR1 is SGHDT and CDR2 is YYEEEE in the germline V gene.

The gene calls are TRBV27 and TRBJ1-1; no reliable D call. Between the trimmed V and J ends, which lost 3 bases and 3 bases, there was a span of 11 bases. The germline V gene encodes CDR1 MNHEY and CDR2 SMNVEV (reference sequence). There are 14 residues in the CDR3. The CDR3 DNA sequence: TGTGCCAGCAGTTTGGGCTTCCAGCACACTGAAGCTTTCTTT. The encoded protein is CASSLGFQHTEAFF.

This clone is a singleton in its sample. The rearrangement joins TRBV29-1 to TRBJ1-2; 12 bases agree with TRBD1. This CDR3 is built from 15 residues. Trimming removed 8 bases from V and 7 bases from J; junction bases left unmatched: 14. Germline CDR1 reads SQVTM; CDR2 reads ANQGSEA. The CDR3 DNA reads TGCAGCTCCTCAGGGACAGGGGGCTTCTCTCCTGGCTACACCTTC. This sequence encodes CSSSGTGGFSPGYTF.

The chain is built from TRBV11-2 and TRBJ2-3; possible D gene TRBD1, 7 bases. CDR1 and CDR2 (germline): SGHAT, FQNNGV. Trimming took off 7 bases at V and 6 bases at J, with 14 bases between the two ends. The CDR3 totals 13 residues. This CDR3 is CASTGGYRDTQYF. The DNA for the CDR3 is TGTGCCAGCACAGGGGGGTACCGGGATACGCAGTATTTT.

This chain joins TRBV6-5 and TRBJ2-7; TRBD1 matches at 8 bases. This CDR3 comprises 14 residues. J gave up 3 bases and V 6 bases, and 7 bases lay outside the gene matches. The germline V gene encodes CDR1 MNHEY and CDR2 SVGAGI. The CDR3 region is CASRPGQARYEQYF. The CDR3 bases are TGTGCCAGCAGGCCGGGACAGGCTCGCTACGAGCAGTACTTC.

The chain joins TRBV7-6 to TRBJ2-7; a possible D gene is TRBD2 (6 bases). V was cut by 5 bases and J by 2 bases, with 13 bases left in between. Germline-derived CDR1 and CDR2 are SGHVS and FNYEAQ. This CDR3 spans 14 amino acids. CDR3 nucleotides: TGTGCCAGCAGCCCCCGACTAGGTCCCTACGAGCAGTACTTC. It is translated as CASSPRLGPYEQYF.

The V call is TRBV5-1, the J call TRBJ2-1; 7 nucleotides match TRBD1. The CDR3 is made up of 15 amino acids. The V gene end was trimmed by 0 bases and the J gene end by 4 bases; junction bases not matched to a gene: 4. In germline, CDR1 is SGHRS, CDR2 YFSETQ. In nucleotides, the CDR3 is TGCGCCAGCAGCTTGGGGGGACAGAAATACAATGAGCAGTTCTTC. Its protein is CASSLGGQKYNEQFF.

J is TRBJ1-2 and V is TRBV6-1; D gene ambiguous. The germline gives CDR1 MNHNS, CDR2 SASEGT. Trimming removed 6 bases at V and 4 bases at J, with 9 bases between. The CDR3 is 12 amino acids. CDR3 bases: TGTGCCAGCAGGGACGGACCCTATGGCTACACCTTC. Residues: CASRDGPYGYTF.

This rearrangement joins TRBV19 to TRBJ1-2; TRBD1 is a possible D gene (5 bases). The germline CDR1 and CDR2 sequences are LNHDA and SQIVND (reference sequence). The V gene lost 6 bases and the J gene lost 5 bases, with 13 bases spanning the gap. This CDR3 comprises 13 residues. CDR3 protein: CASSPDRKYGYTF. CDR3 nucleotides: TGTGCCAGTAGCCCTGACAGAAAATATGGCTACACCTTC.

The table lists this clone with a count of one. The chain links TRBV7-3 to TRBJ2-3; D call uncertain. The V gene lost 1 base and the J gene lost 0 bases, with 11 bases spanning the gap. Germline V gives CDR1 SGHTA, CDR2 FQGTGA. The CDR3 extends over 16 amino acids. CDR3 sequence reads: CASSLMAGGSTDTQYF. The CDR3 coding sequence is TGTGCCAGCAGCTTAATGGCAGGTGGGAGCACAGATACGCAGTATTTT.

To note about this clone: At one boundary the junction diverges from the germline segment, which might be a read error. This rearrangement joins TRBV14 to TRBJ1-1; 8 bases line up with TRBD1. The germline V gene encodes CDR1 SGHDN and CDR2 FVKESK. This CDR3 region has 17 residues. The CDR3 loop reads CASSQRQGPGQGTDAFF. CDR3 in DNA: TGTGCCAGCAGCCAACGACAGGGGCCGGGACAAGGGACTGACGCTTTCTTT.

The chain combines TRBV2 with TRBJ2-3, with 8 bases identical to TRBD2. V shed 5 bases and J 4 bases; nucleotides not matched to a gene: 14. CDR3 length: 17 amino acids. Per germline, CDR1 SNHLY and CDR2 FYNNEI. Here the CDR3 DNA reads TGTGCCAGCAGTCCGGGACTAGTAATTTTTTTCGCAGATACGCAGTATTTT. This sequence encodes CASSPGLVIFFADTQYF. The variable domain in full, completed from reference TRBV2 and TRBJ2-3, reads EPEVTQTPSHQVTQMGQEVILRCVPISNHLYFYWYRQILGQKVEFLVSFYNNEISEKSEIFDDQFSVERPDGSNFTLKIRSTKLEDSAMYFCASSPGLVIFFADTQYFGPGTRLTVL.